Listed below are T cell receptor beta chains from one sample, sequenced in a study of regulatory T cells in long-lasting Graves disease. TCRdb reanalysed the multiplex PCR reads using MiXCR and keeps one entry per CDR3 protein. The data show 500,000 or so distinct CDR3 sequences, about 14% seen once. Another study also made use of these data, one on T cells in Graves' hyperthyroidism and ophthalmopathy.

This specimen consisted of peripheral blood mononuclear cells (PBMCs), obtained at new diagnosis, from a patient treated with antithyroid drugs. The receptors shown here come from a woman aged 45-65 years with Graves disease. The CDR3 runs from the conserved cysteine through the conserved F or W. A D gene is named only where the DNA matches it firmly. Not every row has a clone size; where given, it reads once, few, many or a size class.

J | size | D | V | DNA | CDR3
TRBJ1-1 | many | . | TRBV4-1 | TGCGCCAGCAGCCAAGAGCGGCTAGAGGCAGGGAGGACTGAAGCTTTCTTT | CASSQERLEAGRTEAFF
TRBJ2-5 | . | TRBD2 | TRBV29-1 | TGCAGCGTTAGGCAAGCGACTAGCCAGCAAGAGGCCCAGTACTTC | CSVRQATSQQEAQYF
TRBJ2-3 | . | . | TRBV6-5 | TGTGCCAGCAGTTACTCGTCGGTGGGTAGTGCAGATACGCAGTATTTT | CASSYSSVGSADTQYF
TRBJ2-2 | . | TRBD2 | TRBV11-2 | TGTGCCAGCAGCTCACGATCTTTCGGCGGGGGAACCGGGGAGCTGTTTTTT | CASSSRSFGGGTGELFF
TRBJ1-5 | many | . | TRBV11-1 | TGTGCCAGCAGCTTATGGACCGATAGCAATCAGCCCCAGCATTTT | CASSLWTDSNQPQHF
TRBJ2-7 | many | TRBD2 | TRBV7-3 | TGTGCCAGCAGCTTAAGGGGAGGGGAGAACTACGAGCAGTACTTC | CASSLRGGENYEQYF
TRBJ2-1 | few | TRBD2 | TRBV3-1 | TGTGCCAGCAGCCAAGGGGGACTAGCGGGTCAACGGGGGTACAATGAGCAGTTCTTC | CASSQGGLAGQRGYNEQFF
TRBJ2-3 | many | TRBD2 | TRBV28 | TGTGCCAGCAGTTCTGCTAGCGGGAGTCGAGATACGCAGTATTTT | CASSSASGSRDTQYF
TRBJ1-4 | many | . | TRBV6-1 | TGTGCCAGCAGCCCACGCGGGGATCATGAAAAACTGTTTTTT | CASSPRGDHEKLFF
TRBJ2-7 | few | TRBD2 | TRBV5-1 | TGCGCCAGCAGCTTGGGACTAGCGGGTGGGAGACGGTACTTC | CASSLGLAGGRRYF
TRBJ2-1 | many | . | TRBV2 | TGTGCCAGCAGTTGGGGGGGGGGCTTATATAGCTCCTACAATGAGCAGTTCTTC | CASSWGGGLYSSYNEQFF
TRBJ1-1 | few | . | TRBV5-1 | TGCGCCAGCAGACTTGGGGAAGGGTGGGTTTACACTGAAGCTTTCTTT | CASRLGEGWVYTEAFF
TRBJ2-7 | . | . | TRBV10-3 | TGTGCCATCGGGGAGGACAGCTCCTACGAGCAGTACTTC | CAIGEDSSYEQYF
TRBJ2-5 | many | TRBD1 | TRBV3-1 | TGTGCCAGCAGCCTGACGGACAGGGGGCTAGAGACCCAGTACTTC | CASSLTDRGLETQYF
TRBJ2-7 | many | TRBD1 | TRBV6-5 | TGTGCCAGCAGTTACGGTGGACAGGGGGCTAACGAGCAGTACTTC | CASSYGGQGANEQYF
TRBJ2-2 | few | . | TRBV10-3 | TGTGCCATCAGTGTACAGGGAGGCACCGGGGAGCTGTTTTTT | CAISVQGGTGELFF
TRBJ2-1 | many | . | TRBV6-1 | TGTGCCAGCAGTGACCTGGGATCAAGCTCCTACAATGAGCAGTTCTTC | CASSDLGSSSYNEQFF
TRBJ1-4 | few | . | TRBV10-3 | TGTGCCACCACCTCCGGACTCCAAAATGAAAAACTGTTTTTT | CATTSGLQNEKLFF
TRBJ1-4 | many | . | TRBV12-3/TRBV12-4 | TGTGCCAGCAGTTTAATGGGTGAAAAACTGTTTTTT | CASSLMGEKLFF
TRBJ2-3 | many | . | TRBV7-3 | TGTGCCAGCAGCCACGGGGACACAGATACGCAGTATTTT | CASSHGDTDTQYF
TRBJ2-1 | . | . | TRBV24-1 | TGTGCCACCTCGGGGGTCAATGAGCAGTTCTTC | CATSGVNEQFF
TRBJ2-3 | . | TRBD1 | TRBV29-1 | TGCAGCGTTCTGGGACAGGGGGCGCGAAGAAATACGCAGTATTTT | CSVLGQGARRNTQYF
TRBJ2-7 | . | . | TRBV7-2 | TGTGCCAGCAGCGCAGGGTACGGACAGAGCTCCTACGAGCAGTACTTC | CASSAGYGQSSYEQYF
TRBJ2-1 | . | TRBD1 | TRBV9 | TGTGCCAGCAGCGTAGCACCCGTGGGACAGGGGGCCGATGAGCAGTTCTTC | CASSVAPVGQGADEQFF
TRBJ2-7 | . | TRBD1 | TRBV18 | TGTGCCAGCTCACTGGGGGGCCAGGGACAGGGAGGCTACGAGCAGTACTTC | CASSLGGQGQGGYEQYF
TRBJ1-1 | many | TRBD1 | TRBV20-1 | TGCAGTGCCTCCGGACAGGGAGGGTCGGGCACTGAAGCTTTCTTT | CSASGQGGSGTEAFF
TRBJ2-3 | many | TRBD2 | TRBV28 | TGTGCCAGCAGTTTATATAGCGGGAGGGCCTATAGCACAGATACGCAGTATTTT | CASSLYSGRAYSTDTQYF
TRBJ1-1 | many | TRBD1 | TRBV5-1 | TGCGCCAGCAGCCTAACAGGGGGCACTGAAGCTTTCTTT | CASSLTGGTEAFF
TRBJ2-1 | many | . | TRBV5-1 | TGCGCCAGCAGCTCCAGCGGCTCGGATGAGCAGTTCTTC | CASSSSGSDEQFF
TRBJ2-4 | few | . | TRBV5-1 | TGCGCCAGCAGCGAGACGGCTCTTTTAGCCCAAAACATTCAGTACTTC | CASSETALLAQNIQYF
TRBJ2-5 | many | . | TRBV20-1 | TGCAGTGCTACGGGGGGAGGGGGCAGTGAGACCCAGTACTTC | CSATGGGGSETQYF
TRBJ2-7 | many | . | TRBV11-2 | TGTGCCAGCAGCTTAGATCAAACGGGAGTGAGTGAGCAGTACTTC | CASSLDQTGVSEQYF
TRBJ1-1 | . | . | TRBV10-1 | TGCGCCAGCAGTGAAGGGTACGGGGAAGCTTTCTTT | CASSEGYGEAFF
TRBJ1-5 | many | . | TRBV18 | TGTGCCAGCAGCCCACCAAATCAGCCCCAGCATTTT | CASSPPNQPQHF
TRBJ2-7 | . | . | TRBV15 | TGTGCCACCAGCAGAGAGGCTACCTACGAGCAGTACTTC | CATSREATYEQYF
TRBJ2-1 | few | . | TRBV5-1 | TGCGCCAGCGGGCAGGGGCGGTCAGGAGATACGCAGTGTTTT | CASGQGRSGDTQCF
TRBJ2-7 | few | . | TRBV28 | TGTGCCAGCAGCCGTCCCTCCTACGAGCAGTACTTC | CASSRPSYEQYF
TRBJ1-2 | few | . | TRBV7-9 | TGTGCCAGCAGCAAACAGGACAGCGGAGGCTACACCTTC | CASSKQDSGGYTF